This T cell receptor (beta chain) was recovered during a study of cytomegalovirus exposure and HLA in healthy donors. The CDR3 consists of 13 residues. The V and J ends lost 7 bases and 2 bases respectively, with 12 bases between them. CDR1 SQVTM and CDR2 ANQGSEA come from the germline V gene. Primers included in the PCR were 60 Vbeta and 13 Jbeta primers. Using immunoSEQ multiplex PCR, the repertoire was profiled, and TCRdb retains in-frame clones only, with some absent. The sample yields under 200,000 clones, approximately 85% seen once. Sequencing input: PBMCs. The receptor was isolated from a man aged 18 to 30 in good health and CMV-seropositive. This chain uses TRBV29-1 with TRBJ1-3; D gene uncertain. CDR3 coding DNA: TGCAGCGACCGCGTTGGTCCTGGAAACACCATATATTTT. Its protein product is CSDRVGPGNTIYF.